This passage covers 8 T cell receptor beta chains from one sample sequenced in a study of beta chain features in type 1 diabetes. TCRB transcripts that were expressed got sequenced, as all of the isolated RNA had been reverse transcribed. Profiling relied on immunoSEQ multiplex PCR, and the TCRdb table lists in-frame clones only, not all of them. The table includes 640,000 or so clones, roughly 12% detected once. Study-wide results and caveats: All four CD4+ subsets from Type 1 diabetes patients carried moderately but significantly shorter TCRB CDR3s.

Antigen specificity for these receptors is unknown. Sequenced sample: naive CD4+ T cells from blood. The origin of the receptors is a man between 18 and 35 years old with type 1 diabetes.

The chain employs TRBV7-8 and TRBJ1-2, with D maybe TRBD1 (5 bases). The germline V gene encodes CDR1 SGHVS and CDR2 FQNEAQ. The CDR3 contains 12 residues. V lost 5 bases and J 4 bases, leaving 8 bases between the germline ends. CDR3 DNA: TGTGCCAGCAGCGGGGGAGGCTATGGCTACACCTTC. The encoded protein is CASSGGGYGYTF.

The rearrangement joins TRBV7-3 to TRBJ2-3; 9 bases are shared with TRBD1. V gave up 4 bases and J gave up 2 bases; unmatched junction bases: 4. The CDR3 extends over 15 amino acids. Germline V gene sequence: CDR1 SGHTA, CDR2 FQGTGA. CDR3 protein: CASSSGQGVTDTQYF. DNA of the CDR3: TGTGCCAGCAGCTCGGGACAGGGAGTCACAGATACGCAGTATTTT.

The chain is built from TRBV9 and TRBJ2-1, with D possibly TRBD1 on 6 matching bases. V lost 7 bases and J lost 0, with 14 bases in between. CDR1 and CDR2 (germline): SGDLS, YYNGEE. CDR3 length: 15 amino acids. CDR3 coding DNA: TGTGCCAGCGGACAGCTCAGCGGCTCCTACAATGAGCAGTTCTTC. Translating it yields CASGQLSGSYNEQFF.

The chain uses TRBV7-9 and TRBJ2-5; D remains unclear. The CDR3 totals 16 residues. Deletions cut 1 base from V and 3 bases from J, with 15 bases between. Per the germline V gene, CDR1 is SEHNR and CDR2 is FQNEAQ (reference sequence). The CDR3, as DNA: TGTGCCAGCAGCTTAGGACGGGTTGGTTTCGAAGAGACCCAGTACTTC. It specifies CASSLGRVGFEETQYF.

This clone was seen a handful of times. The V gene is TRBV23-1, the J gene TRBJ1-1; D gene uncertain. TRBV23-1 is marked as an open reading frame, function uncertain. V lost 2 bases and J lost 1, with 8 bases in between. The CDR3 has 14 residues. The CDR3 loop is CASSQSGRNTEAFF. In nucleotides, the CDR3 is TGCGCCAGCAGTCAAAGTGGGAGGAACACTGAAGCTTTCTTT.

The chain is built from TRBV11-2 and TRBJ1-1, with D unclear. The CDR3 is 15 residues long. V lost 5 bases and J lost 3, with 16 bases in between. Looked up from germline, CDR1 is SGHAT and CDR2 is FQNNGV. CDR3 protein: CASSPTDFLDTEAFF. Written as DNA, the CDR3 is TGTGCCAGCAGCCCTACAGATTTTCTCGACACTGAAGCTTTCTTT.

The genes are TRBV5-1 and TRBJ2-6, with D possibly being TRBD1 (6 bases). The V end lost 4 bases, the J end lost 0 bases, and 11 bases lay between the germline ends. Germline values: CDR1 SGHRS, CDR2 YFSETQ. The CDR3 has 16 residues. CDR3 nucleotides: TGCGCCAGCAGCCGGGACATCTCCTCTGGGGCCAACGTCCTGACTTTC. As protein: CASSRDISSGANVLTF.

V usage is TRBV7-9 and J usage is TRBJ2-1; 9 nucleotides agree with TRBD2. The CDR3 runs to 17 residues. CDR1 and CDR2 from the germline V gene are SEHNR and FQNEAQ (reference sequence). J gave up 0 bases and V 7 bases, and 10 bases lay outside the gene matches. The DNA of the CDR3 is TGTGCCAGCACCCTGACGGCGGGGGGGCGCTCCTACAATGAGCAGTTCTTC. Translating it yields CASTLTAGGRSYNEQFF.